Sequencing of this TCR beta chain was carried out in a study of blood T cell repertoires in COVID-19. Produced via immunoSEQ multiplex PCR; TCRdb's table is partial and in-frame only. The table has 100,000 or so clones, 85% seen once. This clone was recorded only once. CDR3 length: 17 residues. V dropped 4 bases and J dropped 1 base, with 15 bases sitting between them. Germline values: CDR1 KGHDR, CDR2 SFDVKD. Sequencing was done on a sample of peripheral blood. The rearrangement joins TRBV24-1 to TRBJ2-2; D unresolved. The TCR comes from a man aged 50 to 59 with active or convalescent COVID-19. CDR3 sequence (DNA): TGTGCCACCAGTGACTCGTCAGGCTCATTGAACACCGGGGAGCTGTTTTTT. This gives the protein CATSDSSGSLNTGELFF.